A single sample is the source of the 15 T cell receptor beta chains below, sequenced in a study of blood T cell repertoires in COVID-19. Generated by immunoSEQ multiplex PCR, the TCRdb table keeps only in-frame clones and is missing some. The sample has 200,000 to 250,000 clones; 85% to 90% are singletons. Material: peripheral blood. These receptor sequences come from a man aged 25-40 years with COVID-19, enrolled during active disease.

V gene TRBV5-1 combines with J gene TRBJ2-2; 11 bases map to TRBD2. The junction had 9 bases not matched to a gene; V was cut back by 4 bases and J by 7 bases. This CDR3 has 16 amino acids. The germline V gene has CDR1 SGHRS and CDR2 YFSETQ. This CDR3 is CASSPRLAGMVGELFF. CDR3 coding DNA: TGCGCCAGCAGCCCCCGACTAGCGGGGATGGTCGGGGAGCTGTTTTTT.

As for this clone: The identical CDR3 is also encoded by other nucleotide sequences in the sample. The rearrangement joins TRBV18 to TRBJ1-1; 9 bases are a match to TRBD1. The CDR3 consists of 15 residues. The V segment lost 0 bases and the J segment 3 bases; nucleotides outside the gene matches: 2. Per the germline V gene, CDR1 is KGHSH and CDR2 is LQKENI. Here the CDR3 DNA reads TGTGCCAGCTCACCACCGGGACAGGGAGACACTGAAGCTTTCTTT. Its protein product is CASSPPGQGDTEAFF.

The chain is built from TRBV7-2 and TRBJ1-1; TRBD1 might be the D (5 bases). The germline gives CDR1 SGHTA, CDR2 FQGNSA. The CDR3 is 13 amino acids. Trimming pared 4 bases from V and 1 base from J, leaving 7 bases between. CDR3 coding DNA: TGTGCCAGCAGCTCCGACAGGAACACTGAAGCTTTCTTT. This translates into CASSSDRNTEAFF.

The chain carries TRBV5-1 and TRBJ2-2, with a possible D match to TRBD2 (5 bases). V was clipped by 2 bases and J by 7 bases, with 12 bases between them. Looked up from germline, CDR1 is SGHRS and CDR2 is YFSETQ. The CDR3 runs to 14 residues. The CDR3: CASSFPLGSGELFF. DNA for the CDR3: TGCGCCAGCAGCTTCCCCCTTGGGAGCGGGGAGCTGTTTTTT.

V is TRBV29-1 and J is TRBJ1-3; D is possibly TRBD1 (5 bases). The CDR3 loop spans 17 amino acids. Germline loops: CDR1 SQVTM, CDR2 ANQGSEA. V was trimmed by 0 bases and J by 0 bases, leaving 15 bases between them. CDR3 nucleotide sequence: TGCAGCGTTGAAGAGGCGGGGACTTTTAGCTCTGGAAACACCATATATTTT. Amino acid sequence: CSVEEAGTFSSGNTIYF.

The chain joins TRBV27 to TRBJ2-7; 11 positions match TRBD2. The CDR3 is 15 residues long. Germline V gives CDR1 MNHEY, CDR2 SMNVEV (reference sequence). The junction had 5 bases not matched to a gene; V was cut back by 5 bases and J by 2 bases. The CDR3 protein is CASSRGTSGAYEQYF. The CDR3 nucleotides read TGTGCCAGCAGTAGAGGGACTAGCGGAGCCTACGAGCAGTACTTC.

CDR3 bases: TGTGCCAGCAGCTTAATGGGGACAGCTCAAGAGACCCAGTACTTC. It specifies CASSLMGTAQETQYF. V and J are TRBV7-3 and TRBJ2-5; 7 nucleotides agree with TRBD1. This CDR3 spans 15 amino acids. The trim removed 1 base at V and 2 bases at J, leaving 4 bases unmatched. Germline V gene lookup returns CDR1 SGHTA and CDR2 FQGTGA.

Regarding this clone: A read error may be the cause here, since a much bigger clone is one base away. The sample holds other DNA sequences that translate to the same CDR3. The rearrangement links TRBV6-5 to TRBJ2-7, with TRBD1 identical over 9 bases. Trimming at V came to 0 bases and at J to 2 bases, leaving 2 bases not matched to a gene. The length of the CDR3 is 15 residues. Germline V lookup: CDR1 MNHEY, CDR2 SVGAGI. Written as DNA, the CDR3 is TGTGCCAGCAGTTACTCCGGGACAGGGACCTACGAGCAGTACTTC. Amino acid sequence: CASSYSGTGTYEQYF.

The CDR3 DNA follows: TGTGCCAGTAGTATAGCCGATAGCGGGGAGCTGTTTTTT. It codes for CASSIADSGELFF. The chain has TRBV19 and TRBJ2-2; D gene uncertain. The CDR3 totals 13 residues. Germline CDR1 and CDR2: LNHDA and SQIVND (reference sequence). Trimming left V 1 base short and J 7 bases short, with 7 bases between.

The chain carries TRBV6-5 and TRBJ1-2, with D perhaps matching TRBD1 (5 bases). V lost 0 bases, J lost 3 bases, and 11 bases lay in between. CDR1 MNHEY and CDR2 SVGAGI come from the germline V gene. The CDR3 sequence is 15 residues long. The CDR3 region has the DNA TGTGCCAGCAGTTACTCCTTCGGAGGGGACTATGGCTACACCTTC. It codes for CASSYSFGGDYGYTF.

The rearrangement joins TRBV10-3 to TRBJ1-5, with a weak D call TRBD1 (5 bases). The V gene's germline CDR1 is ENHRY and CDR2 SYGVKD. The CDR3 is 13 amino acids. V dropped 11 bases and J dropped 3 bases, with 14 bases sitting between them. The CDR3 loop is CASNPGNNQPQHF. DNA for the CDR3: TGTGCCTCCAACCCAGGGAACAATCAGCCCCAGCATTTT.

V is TRBV5-1 and J is TRBJ2-7, with TRBD2 matching 7 bases. J lost 2 bases, V lost 0 bases, and 5 bases had no gene match. CDR3 length: 15 residues. Germline CDR1 reads SGHRS; CDR2 reads YFSETQ. This CDR3 reads CASSLVRAGTYEQYF. The CDR3 coding sequence is TGCGCCAGCAGCTTGGTTCGAGCGGGAACCTACGAGCAGTACTTC.

J is TRBJ2-7 and V is TRBV7-9, with TRBD1 matching 9 bases. Germline lookup yields CDR1 SEHNR and CDR2 FQNEAQ (reference sequence). V dropped 3 bases and J dropped 2; count of bases not matched to a gene: 8. The length of the CDR3 is 16 residues. This CDR3 reads CASSFPPGQGPYEQYF. Written as DNA, the CDR3 is TGTGCCAGCAGCTTTCCGCCGGGACAGGGACCCTACGAGCAGTACTTC.

The rearrangement uses TRBV3-1 (or the pseudogene TRBV3-2) and TRBJ1-4; 9 bases line up with TRBD1. Germline V gene sequence: CDR1 LGHDT, CDR2 YNNKEL (reference sequence). After removal of 3 bases from V and 7 bases from J, the junction contained 6 bases not matched to a gene. This CDR3 has 15 amino acids. The CDR3 is CASSQNTGGSEKLFF. CDR3 DNA: TGTGCCAGCAGCCAGAATACAGGGGGCAGTGAAAAACTGTTTTTT.

V usage is TRBV7-9 and J usage is TRBJ2-1; D may be TRBD1 (6 bases). This CDR3 has 16 residues. V was shortened by 5 bases and J by 0 bases, with 14 bases between the two germline ends. From germline, CDR1 is SEHNR and CDR2 FQNEAQ (reference sequence). The CDR3 region has the DNA TGTGCCAGCAGCGATTCCGGGACATACTCCTACAATGAGCAGTTCTTC. Translation gives CASSDSGTYSYNEQFF.